Listed below are T cell receptor beta chains from one sample, sequenced in a study of T cells after yellow fever vaccination. Using its own MiXCR run on the 5' RACE reads, TCRdb lists one record per CDR3 protein. In the table there are approximately 340,000 distinct CDR3 sequences, more than 8.5% of which are singletons. The sequences come from PBMCs, collected on the day of the first yellow fever vaccination. These receptors were taken from a man younger than 35 who received the YFV17D yellow fever vaccine. Each CDR3 is given with its conserved first and last residue. A D gene is named only where the DNA matches it firmly. Clone sizes are given selectively: once, few, many, or a class where the clone is expanded.

j_gene: TRBJ2-3
d_gene: TRBD2
len: 15
abundance: many
v_gene: TRBV28
CDR3aa: CASSRAGGRTDTQYF
CDR3nt: TGTGCCAGCAGTCGAGCGGGGGGACGCACAGATACGCAGTATTTT

j_gene: TRBJ2-3
d_gene: TRBD2
len: 15
abundance: NA
v_gene: TRBV5-4
CDR3aa: CASSRPGGAWDTQYF
CDR3nt: TGTGCCAGCAGCCGGCCCGGGGGGGCCTGGGATACGCAGTATTTT

j_gene: TRBJ1-3
d_gene: NA
len: 14
abundance: many
v_gene: TRBV10-3
CDR3aa: CAIIPSTGGNTIYF
CDR3nt: TGTGCCATCATTCCTTCGACAGGAGGAAACACCATATATTTT

j_gene: TRBJ1-1
d_gene: NA
len: 14
abundance: NA
v_gene: TRBV30
CDR3aa: CAWIQSAMNTEAFF
CDR3nt: TGTGCCTGGATCCAGTCTGCTATGAACACTGAAGCTTTCTTT

j_gene: TRBJ2-7
d_gene: NA
len: 14
abundance: few
v_gene: TRBV7-6
CDR3aa: CASSSQGNTYEQYF
CDR3nt: TGTGCCAGCAGCTCCCAGGGTAACACCTACGAGCAGTACTTC

j_gene: TRBJ2-2
d_gene: TRBD2
len: 16
abundance: few
v_gene: TRBV10-3
CDR3aa: CAISPYSGANTGELFF
CDR3nt: TGTGCCATCAGCCCATACAGCGGGGCGAACACCGGGGAGCTGTTTTTT

j_gene: TRBJ1-3
d_gene: NA
len: 15
abundance: many
v_gene: TRBV18
CDR3aa: CASSPRTELGNTIYF
CDR3nt: TGTGCCAGCTCACCCCGGACAGAACTTGGAAACACCATATATTTT

j_gene: TRBJ1-1
d_gene: NA
len: 14
abundance: few
v_gene: TRBV20-1
CDR3aa: CSFPVGLRDTEAFF
CDR3nt: TGCAGTTTCCCTGTGGGCCTCAGGGACACTGAAGCTTTCTTT

j_gene: TRBJ1-1
d_gene: NA
len: 17
abundance: NA
v_gene: TRBV28
CDR3aa: CASSLGGRSSLGTEAFF
CDR3nt: TGTGCCAGCAGTTTGGGGGGGCGAAGTTCTCTGGGCACTGAAGCTTTCTTT

j_gene: TRBJ1-2
d_gene: TRBD1
len: 15
abundance: few
v_gene: TRBV9
CDR3aa: CASSPRQGAGGGYTF
CDR3nt: TGTGCCAGCAGCCCAAGACAGGGGGCCGGGGGGGGCTACACCTTC

j_gene: TRBJ1-2
d_gene: TRBD1
len: 14
abundance: few
v_gene: TRBV12-3/TRBV12-4
CDR3aa: CASSLNGQGDGYTF
CDR3nt: TGTGCCAGCAGTTTAAATGGACAGGGGGATGGCTACACCTTC

j_gene: TRBJ2-5
d_gene: NA
len: 14
abundance: few
v_gene: TRBV30
CDR3aa: CAWSVSRGGETQYF
CDR3nt: TGTGCCTGGAGTGTATCCAGGGGCGGGGAGACCCAGTACTTC

j_gene: TRBJ2-5
d_gene: TRBD2
len: 15
abundance: few
v_gene: TRBV5-5
CDR3aa: CASSWWSSGAETQYF
CDR3nt: TGTGCCAGCAGCTGGTGGAGTAGCGGGGCGGAGACCCAGTACTTC

j_gene: TRBJ1-3
d_gene: TRBD1
len: 16
abundance: few
v_gene: TRBV7-2
CDR3aa: CASSGDRHSAGNTIYF
CDR3nt: TGTGCCAGCAGCGGGGACAGACACTCCGCTGGAAACACCATATATTTT

j_gene: TRBJ1-1
d_gene: NA
len: 15
abundance: NA
v_gene: TRBV7-2
CDR3aa: CASSLVAVMNTEAFF
CDR3nt: TGTGCCAGCAGCTTAGTGGCAGTAATGAACACTGAAGCTTTCTTT

j_gene: TRBJ1-5
d_gene: NA
len: 18
abundance: few
v_gene: TRBV7-8
CDR3aa: CASSRSESHRVSNQPQHF
CDR3nt: TGTGCCAGCAGCCGATCCGAATCTCACAGGGTTAGCAATCAGCCCCAGCATTTT

j_gene: TRBJ1-2
d_gene: NA
len: 15
abundance: few
v_gene: TRBV18
CDR3aa: CASSPSGASNYGYTF
CDR3nt: TGTGCCAGCTCACCATCGGGGGCCTCTAACTATGGCTACACCTTC

j_gene: TRBJ1-2
d_gene: NA
len: 11
abundance: many
v_gene: TRBV12-3/TRBV12-4
CDR3aa: CASRQYYGYTF
CDR3nt: TGTGCCAGCCGGCAGTACTATGGCTACACCTTC

j_gene: TRBJ2-6
d_gene: NA
len: 15
abundance: NA
v_gene: TRBV6-4
CDR3aa: CASSDSKSGANVLTF
CDR3nt: TGTGCCAGCAGTGACTCGAAATCTGGGGCCAACGTCCTGACTTTC

j_gene: TRBJ2-1
d_gene: NA
len: 13
abundance: many
v_gene: TRBV7-8
CDR3aa: CASRGLSAGKQFF
CDR3nt: TGTGCCAGCAGGGGCCTAAGCGCGGGAAAGCAGTTCTTC

j_gene: TRBJ2-5
d_gene: NA
len: 15
abundance: few
v_gene: TRBV18
CDR3aa: CASSPPVPRQETQYF
CDR3nt: TGTGCCAGCTCACCACCAGTTCCTAGGCAAGAGACCCAGTACTTC

j_gene: TRBJ2-2
d_gene: NA
len: 15
abundance: many
v_gene: TRBV4-1
CDR3aa: CASSQETHTAGELFF
CDR3nt: TGCGCCAGCAGCCAAGAGACACACACGGCTGGGGAGCTGTTTTTT

j_gene: TRBJ2-7
d_gene: TRBD1
len: 13
abundance: NA
v_gene: TRBV13
CDR3aa: CASSLIQGNEQYF
CDR3nt: TGTGCCAGCAGCTTAATACAGGGGAACGAGCAGTACTTC

j_gene: TRBJ2-7
d_gene: NA
len: 13
abundance: NA
v_gene: TRBV10-1
CDR3aa: CASRGVGNYEQYF
CDR3nt: TGCGCCAGCAGGGGGGTTGGGAATTACGAGCAGTACTTC

j_gene: TRBJ2-5
d_gene: TRBD2
len: 13
abundance: NA
v_gene: TRBV20-1
CDR3aa: CSAVIAGEETQYF
CDR3nt: TGCAGTGCCGTAATAGCGGGGGAAGAGACCCAGTACTTC

j_gene: TRBJ2-3
d_gene: NA
len: 14
abundance: few
v_gene: TRBV5-1
CDR3aa: CASRPGIRGDTQYF
CDR3nt: TGCGCCAGCCGACCCGGGATAAGGGGAGATACGCAGTATTTT

j_gene: TRBJ1-5
d_gene: NA
len: 18
abundance: many
v_gene: TRBV3-1
CDR3aa: CASSQGRTSRYSNQPQHF
CDR3nt: TGTGCCAGCAGCCAGGGCAGGACGAGTAGATATAGCAATCAGCCCCAGCATTTT

j_gene: TRBJ2-6
d_gene: NA
len: 18
abundance: NA
v_gene: TRBV4-3
CDR3aa: CASSQDKAPSSGANVLTF
CDR3nt: TGCGCCAGCAGCCAAGATAAGGCCCCGAGCTCTGGGGCCAACGTCCTGACTTTC

j_gene: TRBJ2-2
d_gene: NA
len: 16
abundance: NA
v_gene: TRBV5-1
CDR3aa: CASSLAFGGNTGELFF
CDR3nt: TGCGCCAGCAGCTTGGCCTTCGGAGGGAACACCGGGGAGCTGTTTTTT

j_gene: TRBJ2-4
d_gene: NA
len: 14
abundance: few
v_gene: TRBV7-9
CDR3aa: CASSQSTATHIQYF
CDR3nt: TGTGCCAGCAGCCAATCTACTGCCACCCACATTCAGTACTTC

j_gene: TRBJ2-7
d_gene: TRBD1
len: 13
abundance: NA
v_gene: TRBV30
CDR3aa: CAWKAGGNYEQYF
CDR3nt: TGTGCCTGGAAAGCAGGGGGAAACTACGAGCAGTACTTC

j_gene: TRBJ1-1
d_gene: NA
len: 15
abundance: NA
v_gene: TRBV7-2
CDR3aa: CASSLQVQANTEAFF
CDR3nt: TGTGCCAGCAGCTTACAAGTACAGGCGAACACTGAAGCTTTCTTT

j_gene: TRBJ2-7
d_gene: TRBD1
len: 15
abundance: NA
v_gene: TRBV7-2
CDR3aa: CASSARQGGWGEQYF
CDR3nt: TGTGCCAGCAGCGCCAGACAGGGGGGCTGGGGCGAGCAGTACTTC

j_gene: TRBJ2-3
d_gene: TRBD2
len: 17
abundance: NA
v_gene: TRBV7-9
CDR3aa: CASSPNRRGAGTDTQYF
CDR3nt: TGTGCCAGCAGCCCGAACCGGCGGGGGGCTGGCACAGATACGCAGTATTTT

j_gene: TRBJ1-5
d_gene: NA
len: 13
abundance: many
v_gene: TRBV6-4
CDR3aa: CASSAGSNQPQHF
CDR3nt: TGTGCCAGCAGTGCCGGGAGCAATCAGCCCCAGCATTTT

j_gene: TRBJ2-3
d_gene: NA
len: 14
abundance: NA
v_gene: TRBV18
CDR3aa: CASSPVGTSDTQYF
CDR3nt: TGTGCCAGCTCACCGGTTGGGACCTCAGATACGCAGTATTTT

j_gene: TRBJ2-3
d_gene: NA
len: 16
abundance: few
v_gene: TRBV9
CDR3aa: CASSAQLTVGADTQYF
CDR3nt: TGTGCCAGCAGCGCCCAGTTGACTGTGGGTGCAGATACGCAGTATTTT

j_gene: TRBJ1-5
d_gene: NA
len: 15
abundance: few
v_gene: TRBV2
CDR3aa: CASRLGMRGNQPQHF
CDR3nt: TGTGCCAGCAGACTGGGGATGAGGGGCAATCAGCCCCAGCATTTT

j_gene: TRBJ2-5
d_gene: NA
len: 15
abundance: many
v_gene: TRBV20-1
CDR3aa: CSARHDSNPPETQYF
CDR3nt: TGCAGTGCTAGACACGACTCGAACCCCCCAGAGACCCAGTACTTC

j_gene: TRBJ2-3
d_gene: TRBD2
len: 14
abundance: NA
v_gene: TRBV29-1
CDR3aa: CSVVDRGDTDTQYF
CDR3nt: TGCAGCGTTGTCGATCGGGGGGACACAGATACGCAGTATTTT

j_gene: TRBJ2-3
d_gene: TRBD2
len: 17
abundance: few
v_gene: TRBV7-9
CDR3aa: CASSSPSGGRSTDTQYF
CDR3nt: TGTGCCAGCAGCTCGCCCAGCGGGGGGCGTTCCACAGATACGCAGTATTTT

j_gene: TRBJ2-1
d_gene: TRBD2
len: 15
abundance: NA
v_gene: TRBV9
CDR3aa: CASSVESGGANEQFF
CDR3nt: TGTGCCAGCAGCGTAGAGAGCGGGGGGGCCAATGAGCAGTTCTTC

j_gene: TRBJ2-3
d_gene: NA
len: 13
abundance: few
v_gene: TRBV5-5
CDR3aa: CASSLTGQDTQYF
CDR3nt: TGTGCCAGCAGCCTGACCGGGCAAGATACGCAGTATTTT

j_gene: TRBJ2-1
d_gene: NA
len: 15
abundance: many
v_gene: TRBV7-2
CDR3aa: CASSFLGDSYNEQFF
CDR3nt: TGTGCCAGCAGCTTCCTGGGGGACTCCTACAATGAGCAGTTCTTC

j_gene: TRBJ1-3
d_gene: NA
len: 15
abundance: few
v_gene: TRBV5-1
CDR3aa: CASSLYWEGGNTIYF
CDR3nt: TGCGCCAGCAGCTTGTATTGGGAAGGAGGAAACACCATATATTTT

j_gene: TRBJ1-5
d_gene: NA
len: 16
abundance: few
v_gene: TRBV19
CDR3aa: CASSIHRLDSNQPQHF
CDR3nt: TGTGCCAGTAGTATTCACAGGTTGGATAGCAATCAGCCCCAGCATTTT

j_gene: TRBJ1-1
d_gene: NA
len: 18
abundance: NA
v_gene: TRBV5-1
CDR3aa: CASRRGVNQWAGNTEAFF
CDR3nt: TGCGCCAGCAGGCGAGGCGTCAATCAGTGGGCAGGGAACACTGAAGCTTTCTTT

j_gene: TRBJ2-3
d_gene: TRBD1
len: 14
abundance: many
v_gene: TRBV24-1
CDR3aa: CATGTEHSTDTQYF
CDR3nt: TGTGCCACCGGGACAGAGCATAGCACAGATACGCAGTATTTT

j_gene: TRBJ1-1
d_gene: TRBD1
len: 14
abundance: many
v_gene: TRBV5-6
CDR3aa: CASSRDRANTEAFF
CDR3nt: TGTGCCAGCTCCAGAGACAGGGCGAACACTGAAGCTTTCTTT

j_gene: TRBJ2-5
d_gene: NA
len: 13
abundance: many
v_gene: TRBV5-1
CDR3aa: CASSWQQQETQYF
CDR3nt: TGCGCCAGCAGCTGGCAACAGCAAGAGACCCAGTACTTC

j_gene: TRBJ2-1
d_gene: NA
len: 13
abundance: NA
v_gene: TRBV2
CDR3aa: CASSERVPGEQFF
CDR3nt: TGTGCCAGCAGTGAAAGGGTTCCCGGGGAGCAGTTCTTC

j_gene: TRBJ2-3
d_gene: NA
len: 13
abundance: NA
v_gene: TRBV24-1
CDR3aa: CATSDWRDSTQYF
CDR3nt: TGTGCCACCAGTGATTGGAGGGACAGTACGCAGTATTTT

j_gene: TRBJ2-1
d_gene: NA
len: 16
abundance: NA
v_gene: TRBV4-2
CDR3aa: CASSPGVRTTDNEQFF
CDR3nt: TGTGCCAGCAGCCCCGGAGTCAGGACTACCGACAATGAGCAGTTCTTC

j_gene: TRBJ2-2
d_gene: TRBD2
len: 14
abundance: few
v_gene: TRBV20-1
CDR3aa: CSASPSGGSGELFF
CDR3nt: TGCAGTGCTTCCCCTAGCGGGGGCTCCGGGGAGCTGTTTTTT

j_gene: TRBJ2-5
d_gene: NA
len: 17
abundance: NA
v_gene: TRBV28
CDR3aa: CATTVYPFRDGHPQKYF
CDR3nt: TGTGCCACCACAGTTTACCCCTTCCGGGACGGGCATCCGCAAAAGTACTTC

j_gene: TRBJ1-1
d_gene: NA
len: 17
abundance: NA
v_gene: TRBV5-1
CDR3aa: CASSVGNLRFRNTEAFF
CDR3nt: TGCGCCAGCAGCGTGGGAAACCTCAGATTTCGTAACACTGAAGCTTTCTTT

j_gene: TRBJ1-1
d_gene: NA
len: 15
abundance: NA
v_gene: TRBV5-1
CDR3aa: CASSAVGQSNTEAFF
CDR3nt: TGCGCCAGCAGCGCCGTCGGACAGTCGAACACTGAAGCTTTCTTT

j_gene: TRBJ2-5
d_gene: TRBD1
len: 14
abundance: NA
v_gene: TRBV5-1
CDR3aa: CASSSDRAQETQYF
CDR3nt: TGCGCCAGCAGCTCGGACAGGGCACAAGAGACCCAGTACTTC